The clone carrying this TCR beta chain was picked up a small number of times. Produced via immunoSEQ multiplex PCR; TCRdb's table is partial and in-frame only. The data contain around 200,000 clones, 83% of them seen just once; the ten biggest clones take up about 1.3%. The data stem from a study of blood T cell repertoires in COVID-19. This TCR was recovered from a young woman with COVID-19, enrolled during active disease. What was sequenced was peripheral blood.

CDR3 nucleotide sequence: TGTGCCAGTAGTCCTCTAAGAGCTAGCGGGGAGACCCAGTACTTC. Protein: CASSPLRASGETQYF. This chain connects TRBV19 to TRBJ2-5; 8 bases match TRBD2. J gave up 5 bases and V 5 bases, and 10 bases lay outside the gene matches. Per the germline V gene, CDR1 is LNHDA and CDR2 is SQIVND (reference sequence). The CDR3 spans 15 residues.